These 10 T cell receptor beta chains came from one sample sequenced in a study of shared clonotypes between healthy human individuals. Here immunoSEQ multiplex PCR was the method, and the copy in TCRdb shows in-frame clones only, minus some. The sample has some 2,000,000 clones, 95% seen once. The sequenced sample consisted of naive CD4+ T cells sorted from blood. Subset defined: CD45RA+ positively selected. The receptors derive from a young man in good health.

V gene TRBV7-1 combines with J gene TRBJ2-6; weak D call: TRBD1 (5 bases). TRBV7-1 is assigned to the ORF class and has an uncertain function. Trimming took off 4 bases at V and 5 bases at J, with 21 bases between the two ends. The CDR3 totals 18 residues. Written as DNA, the CDR3 is TGTGCCAGCAGCTTCATGATACGAGGACAAAGTCGGGCCAACGTCCTGACTTTC. This sequence encodes CASSFMIRGQSRANVLTF.

The V gene is TRBV7-6, the J gene TRBJ2-7; TRBD1 or TRBD2 may be the D gene (5 bases each). The CDR3 is 15 amino acids. Germline V gene lookup returns CDR1 SGHVS and CDR2 FNYEAQ. The germline V and J ends were trimmed by 0 bases and 3 bases, with 12 bases remaining between them. Written as DNA, the CDR3 is TGTGCCAGCAGCTTAGCCCGGGCAGGGAGCTACGAGCAGTACTTC. Translating gives CASSLARAGSYEQYF.

Concerning this clone: The same CDR3 is also encoded by other DNA sequences in this sample. This sequence joins TRBV5-4 and TRBJ2-3; TRBD2 matches at 8 bases. V dropped 4 bases and J dropped 1; count of bases not matched to a gene: 2. Germline CDR1 is SGHNT and CDR2 is YYREEE (reference sequence). The CDR3 is made up of 14 amino acids. CDR3 DNA sequence: TGTGCCAGCAGCCCACTAGCGGGCACAGATACGCAGTATTTT. This encodes CASSPLAGTDTQYF.

The rearrangement uses TRBV6-6 and TRBJ2-2; 9 bases fit TRBD1. CDR1 is MNHNY and CDR2 is SVGAGI in the germline V gene (reference sequence). The V segment lost 6 bases and the J segment 3 bases; nucleotides outside the gene matches: 8. The CDR3 contains 16 residues. The DNA of the CDR3 is TGTGCCAGCAGGGGAAGGGGACAGGGCCACACCGGGGAGCTGTTTTTT. This sequence encodes CASRGRGQGHTGELFF.

Worth noting for this clone: Other DNA sequences in the same sample also yield this CDR3. The chain joins TRBV9 to TRBJ2-3, with 7 bases that match TRBD2. This CDR3 is 16 amino acids long. Unmatched junction bases numbered 6, after V lost 0 bases and J lost 2 bases. Germline V gene data show CDR1 as SGDLS and CDR2 as YYNGEE. The CDR3 nucleotides read TGTGCCAGCAGCGTAGGGCTAGCGGAGATCACAGATACGCAGTATTTT. It codes for CASSVGLAEITDTQYF.

This sequence joins TRBV13 and TRBJ1-1, with a weak D call TRBD1 (5 bases). Trimming cost V 5 bases and J 1 base, with 8 bases left between them. Germline CDR1 PRHDT, CDR2 FYEKMQ (reference sequence). This CDR3 has 13 residues. CDR3 sequence: CASSGGRNTEAFF. The CDR3 DNA is TGTGCCAGCAGCGGGGGTCGGAACACTGAAGCTTTCTTT.

The V and J genes are TRBV7-9 and TRBJ1-1; D ambiguous. Trimming took off 4 bases at V and 8 bases at J, with 8 bases between the two ends. The CDR3 runs to 11 residues. The germline V gene has CDR1 SEHNR and CDR2 FQNEAQ (reference sequence). CDR3 sequence: CASSSQMEAFF. CDR3 coding DNA: TGTGCCAGCAGCTCCCAGATGGAAGCTTTCTTT.

The chain has TRBV5-1 and TRBJ1-1; D might be TRBD1 (6 bases). Germline CDR1 is SGHRS and CDR2 is YFSETQ. The CDR3 is 15 amino acids. V shed 4 bases and J shed 4 bases, with 17 bases lying between them. The CDR3 region is CASSIQTGGSTEAFF. The CDR3 DNA reads as TGCGCCAGCAGCATACAGACAGGAGGGAGCACTGAAGCTTTCTTT.

This rearrangement joins TRBV18 to TRBJ2-7; unclear D gene. The germline gives CDR1 KGHSH, CDR2 LQKENI. The CDR3 is made up of 11 amino acids. Trimming left V 2 bases short and J 6 bases short, with 5 bases between. The CDR3 DNA reads as TGTGCCAGCTCACCAAGCCGCGAGCAGTACTTC. It specifies CASSPSREQYF.

V and J are TRBV5-6 and TRBJ1-2; tentatively, D is TRBD1 (5 bases). The V end was cut by 3 bases, the J end by 4 bases, with 22 bases between. CDR3 length: 17 amino acids. CDR1 is SGHDT, CDR2 YYEEEE, per germline. Written as DNA, the CDR3 is TGTGCCAGCAGCTCTCAATCCAGGGTCCTTCTGGGCTATGGCTACACCTTC. Residues: CASSSQSRVLLGYGYTF.